Following are 19 T cell receptor beta chains from one sample sequenced in a study of Ad26.COV2.S vaccination and SARS-CoV-2 variants. Sequencing was performed with immunoSEQ multiplex PCR; in TCRdb, only in-frame clones are kept and a portion is missing. This table holds hundreds of thousands of clones, about 89% found once. Treatment defined: 15 to 20 received Ad26.COV2.S at low or high dose, single or two shots; about 5 received placebo; per-sample allocation not given. All samples were drawn on day 63, counting from the first vaccine or placebo injection. The specimen was peripheral blood, collected in a trial of Ad26.COV2.S vaccine versus placebo. The receptors were gathered from a person aged 18 to 59 who received the Ad26.COV2.S COVID-19 vaccine or a placebo.

The rearrangement joins TRBV6-6 to TRBJ2-5, with a possible D match to TRBD1 (5 bases). From germline, CDR1 is MNHNY and CDR2 SVGAGI (reference sequence). The length of the CDR3 is 15 residues. V shed 6 bases and J shed 2 bases, with 16 bases lying between them. The CDR3 spells CASSYASGLQETQYF. CDR3 in DNA: TGTGCCAGCAGCTATGCTTCAGGGCTTCAAGAGACCCAGTACTTC.

The rearrangement links TRBV27 to TRBJ1-4; D is uncertain. Trimming left V 3 bases short and J 4 bases short, with 6 bases between. The germline gives CDR1 MNHEY, CDR2 SMNVEV (reference sequence). The CDR3 has 13 residues. CDR3 DNA sequence: TGTGCCAGCAGTTTGGCGGGTAATGAAAAACTGTTTTTT. Protein: CASSLAGNEKLFF.

This clone was observed a few times. The chain recombines TRBV7-8 with TRBJ1-1; D unclear. The V end lost 0 bases, the J end lost 3 bases, and 11 bases lay between the germline ends. The CDR3 runs to 15 residues. The germline gives CDR1 SGHVS, CDR2 FQNEAQ. CDR3 sequence reads: CASSLAWQRDTEAFF. CDR3 DNA sequence: TGTGCCAGCAGCTTAGCTTGGCAAAGGGACACTGAAGCTTTCTTT.

V gene TRBV5-8 combines with J gene TRBJ2-1; 12 nucleotides agree with TRBD2. Trimming took 2 bases from V and 0 from J; bases not matched to a gene: 6. This CDR3 comprises 18 residues. Germline V gene lookup returns CDR1 SGHTS and CDR2 YDEGEE. As DNA, the CDR3 is TGTGCCAGCAGCTTTCTAGCGGGAGGGATGAGCTCCTACAATGAGCAGTTCTTC. Encoded protein: CASSFLAGGMSSYNEQFF.

J is TRBJ1-5 and V is TRBV25-1; D is ambiguous. The CDR3 has 12 amino acids. The V end lost 0 bases, the J end lost 8 bases, and 5 bases lay between the germline ends. Looked up from germline, CDR1 is MGHDK and CDR2 is SYGVNS. In DNA form, the CDR3 reads TGTGCCAGCAGTGAATATAACAAGCCCCAGCATTTT. Amino acids: CASSEYNKPQHF.

The chain carries TRBV4-3 and TRBJ1-1, with D maybe TRBD1 (5 bases). Trimming removed 1 base from V and 2 bases from J, with 14 bases in between. This CDR3 contains 16 residues. Germline V lookup: CDR1 LGHNA, CDR2 YSLEER. CDR3 residues: CASSQGGGISNTEAFF. In nucleotides, the CDR3 is TGCGCCAGCAGCCAAGGGGGGGGGATTTCAAACACTGAAGCTTTCTTT.

The chain has TRBV7-2 and TRBJ2-3; D is perhaps TRBD2 (7 bases). CDR1 and CDR2 (germline): SGHTA, FQGNSA. The CDR3 has 15 amino acids. Trimming stripped 5 bases from V and 5 bases from J, with 17 bases between. CDR3 region: CASSPQGGGRDTQYF. The DNA for the CDR3 is TGTGCCAGCAGCCCTCAAGGGGGGGGGAGAGATACGCAGTATTTT.

The chain carries TRBV7-9 and TRBJ1-2, with D possibly being TRBD1 (5 bases). CDR3 size: 15 residues. Looked up from germline, CDR1 is SEHNR and CDR2 is FQNEAQ (reference sequence). V gave up 4 bases and J gave up 4 bases, with 16 bases separating them. CDR3 loop: CASSSVLQGPYGYTF. The DNA of the CDR3 is TGTGCCAGCAGCTCGGTCCTTCAGGGACCCTATGGCTACACCTTC.

This chain links TRBV11-2 with TRBJ2-4; 8 positions agree with TRBD1. The CDR3 is made up of 14 amino acids. Germline-derived CDR1 and CDR2 are SGHAT and FQNNGV. J lost 3 bases, V lost 3 bases, and 1 base had no gene match. For the CDR3, the DNA is TGTGCCAGCAGCTTGACAGGGGACAAAAACATTCAGTACTTC. Translation gives CASSLTGDKNIQYF.

J is TRBJ2-1 and V is TRBV7-6; D gene unclear. V was pared by 5 bases and J by 2 bases, with 13 bases between. The V gene's germline CDR1 is SGHVS and CDR2 FNYEAQ. The CDR3 consists of 15 residues. In DNA form, the CDR3 reads TGTGCCAGCAGCGCCACTTTGTCACCCTACAATGAGCAGTTCTTC. Its translation: CASSATLSPYNEQFF.

The chain's CDR3 is CASSRSGTDQPQHF. As DNA, the CDR3 is TGTGCCAGCTCACGCAGTGGGACCGATCAGCCCCAGCATTTT. The chain has TRBV18 and TRBJ1-5, with TRBD1 as a possible D gene (5 bases). CDR1 and CDR2 from the germline V gene are KGHSH and LQKENI. CDR3 length: 14 residues. Trimming left V 4 bases short and J 5 bases short, with 12 bases between.

The CDR3 sequence is CATRYRGNSPLHF. DNA for the CDR3: TGTGCCACCCGATACAGGGGGAATTCACCCCTCCACTTT. The chain has TRBV6-5 and TRBJ1-6; TRBD1 matches 8 bases. Trimming removed 10 bases from V and 7 bases from J; junction bases left unmatched: 6. Germline V gene lookup returns CDR1 MNHEY and CDR2 SVGAGI. The CDR3 covers 13 residues.

With regard to this clone: This same CDR3 is encoded by further DNA sequences in the sample. The chain carries TRBV18 and TRBJ2-1, with D perhaps TRBD2 (5 bases). The CDR3 length is 11 residues. The germline V gene encodes CDR1 KGHSH and CDR2 LQKENI. V lost 3 bases and J 13 bases, leaving 10 bases between the germline ends. This CDR3 is CASSPDRGQFF. CDR3 DNA: TGTGCCAGCTCACCGGACCGGGGTCAGTTCTTC. Drawing the rest from reference TRBV18 and TRBJ2-1, the complete variable domain is NAGVMQNPRHLVRRRGQEARLRCSPMKGHSHVYWYRQLPEEGLKFMVYLQKENIIDESGMPKERFSAEFPKEGPSILRIQQVVRGDSAAYFCASSPDRGQFFGPGTRLTVL.

In its sample, this clone was seen once. The rearrangement joins TRBV19 to TRBJ2-1; TRBD2 matches at 9 bases. Germline CDR1 LNHDA, CDR2 SQIVND (reference sequence). The CDR3 is 16 residues long. V lost 8 bases, J lost 10 bases, and 18 bases stayed unmatched. CDR3 protein: CASSKGGTSGLLEQFF. CDR3 sequence (DNA): TGTGCCAGTTCCAAGGGAGGTACTAGCGGGCTACTGGAGCAGTTCTTC.

This clone was counted a single time. This sequence joins TRBV11-2 and TRBJ2-1, with a tentative D call TRBD2 (6 bases). V was pared by 4 bases and J by 4 bases, with 14 bases between. Per germline, CDR1 SGHAT and CDR2 FQNNGV. This CDR3 comprises 15 residues. CDR3 DNA sequence: TGTGCCAGCAGCTCAGGCGGGACGGTGTACAATGAGCAGTTCTTC. It codes for CASSSGGTVYNEQFF.

This chain uses TRBV5-8 with TRBJ2-5; TRBD1 might be the D (5 bases). V lost 3 bases and J lost 5, with 11 bases in between. The CDR3 spans 13 residues. Looked up from germline, CDR1 is SGHTS and CDR2 is YDEGEE. The CDR3 DNA reads as TGTGCCAGCAGCTCCAGGGTTGAGGAGACCCAGTACTTC. It codes for CASSSRVEETQYF.

The CDR3 sequence is CASSQAGEGNQPQHF. In DNA form, the CDR3 reads TGTGCCAGCAGCCAAGCAGGGGAGGGCAATCAGCCCCAGCATTTT. This sequence joins TRBV3-1 (or the pseudogene TRBV3-2) and TRBJ1-5; TRBD1 is a possible D gene (6 bases). V lost 1 base to trimming and J lost 2 bases, with 9 bases between them. Per germline, CDR1 LGHDT and CDR2 YNNKEL (reference sequence). The length of the CDR3 is 15 residues.

The chain couples TRBV5-1 to TRBJ2-1; 14 bases fit TRBD2. V was pared by 3 bases and J by 4 bases, with 6 bases of the junction left unmatched. The CDR3 sequence is 17 residues long. Germline V gene lookup returns CDR1 SGHRS and CDR2 YFSETQ. The CDR3 loop reads CASSSGLAGVGYNEQFF. The CDR3 DNA reads as TGCGCCAGCAGCTCGGGACTAGCGGGAGTTGGTTACAATGAGCAGTTCTTC.

This rearrangement joins TRBV4-1 to TRBJ2-3; 7 positions match TRBD2. Trimming at V came to 1 base and at J to 2 bases, leaving 12 bases not matched to a gene. Germline CDR1 is MGHRA and CDR2 is YSYEKL. This CDR3 has 18 amino acids. CDR3 protein: CASSQVVGGVQTTDTQYF. In DNA form, the CDR3 reads TGCGCCAGCAGCCAAGTCGTTGGGGGGGTGCAAACCACAGATACGCAGTATTTT.